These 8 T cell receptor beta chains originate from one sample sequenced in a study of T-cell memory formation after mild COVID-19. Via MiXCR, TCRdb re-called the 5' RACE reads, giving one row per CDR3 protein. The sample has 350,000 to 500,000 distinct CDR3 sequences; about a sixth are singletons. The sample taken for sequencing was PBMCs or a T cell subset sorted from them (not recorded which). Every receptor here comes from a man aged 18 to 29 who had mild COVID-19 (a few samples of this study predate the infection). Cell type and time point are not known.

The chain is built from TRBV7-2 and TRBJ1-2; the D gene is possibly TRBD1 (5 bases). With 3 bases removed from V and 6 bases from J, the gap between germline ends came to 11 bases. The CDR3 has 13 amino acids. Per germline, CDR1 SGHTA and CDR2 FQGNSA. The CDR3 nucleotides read TGTGCCAGCAGCTTCTTCGGGGGAAATGGCTACACCTTC. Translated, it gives CASSFFGGNGYTF.

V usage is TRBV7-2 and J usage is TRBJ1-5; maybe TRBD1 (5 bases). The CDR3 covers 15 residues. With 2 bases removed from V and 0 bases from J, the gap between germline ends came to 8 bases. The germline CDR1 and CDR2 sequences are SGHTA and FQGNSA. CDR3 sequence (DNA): TGTGCCAGCAGCTTATATAGGGGTAGCAATCAGCCCCAGCATTTT. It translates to CASSLYRGSNQPQHF.

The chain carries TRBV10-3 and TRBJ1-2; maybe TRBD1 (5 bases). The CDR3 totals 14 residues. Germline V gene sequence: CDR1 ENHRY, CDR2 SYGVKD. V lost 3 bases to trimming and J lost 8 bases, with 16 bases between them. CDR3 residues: CAISDLIGAMGYTF. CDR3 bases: TGTGCCATCAGTGACTTGATAGGGGCTATGGGCTACACCTTC.

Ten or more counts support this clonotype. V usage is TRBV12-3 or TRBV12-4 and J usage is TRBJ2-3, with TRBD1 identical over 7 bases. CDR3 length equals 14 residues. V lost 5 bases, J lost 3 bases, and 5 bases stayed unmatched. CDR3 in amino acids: CASSIDRVTDTQYF. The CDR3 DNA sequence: TGTGCCAGCAGTATCGACAGGGTGACAGATACGCAGTATTTT.

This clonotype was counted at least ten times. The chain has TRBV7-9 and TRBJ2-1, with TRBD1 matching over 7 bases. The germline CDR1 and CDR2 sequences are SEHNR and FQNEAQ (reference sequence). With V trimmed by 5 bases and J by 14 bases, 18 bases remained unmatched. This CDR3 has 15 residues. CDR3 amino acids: CASSPQGERSWVEFF. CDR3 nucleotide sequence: TGTGCCAGCAGCCCCCAGGGGGAGCGGTCTTGGGTAGAGTTCTTC. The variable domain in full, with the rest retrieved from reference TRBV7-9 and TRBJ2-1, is DTGVSQNPRHKITKRGQNVTFRCDPISEHNRLYWYRQTLGQGPEFLTYFQNEAQLEKSRLLSDRFSAERPKGSFSTLEIQRTEQGDSAMYLCASSPQGERSWVEFFGPGTRLTVL.

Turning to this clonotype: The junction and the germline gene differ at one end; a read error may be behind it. CDR3 DNA: TGTGCCAGCAGCAAAGATGGGGGATCGATTCAGTACTTC. The encoded protein is CASSKDGGSIQYF. The genes are TRBV14 and TRBJ2-4; D might be TRBD1 or TRBD2, each matching 5 bases. The germline V gene encodes CDR1 SGHDN and CDR2 FVKESK. The CDR3 has 13 amino acids.

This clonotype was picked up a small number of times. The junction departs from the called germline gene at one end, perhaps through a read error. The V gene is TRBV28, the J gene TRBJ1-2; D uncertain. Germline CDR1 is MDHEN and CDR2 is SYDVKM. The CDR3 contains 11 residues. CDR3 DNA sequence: TGTGCCAGCACTTTAGGAGGTGGCTACACCTTC. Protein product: CASTLGGGYTF.

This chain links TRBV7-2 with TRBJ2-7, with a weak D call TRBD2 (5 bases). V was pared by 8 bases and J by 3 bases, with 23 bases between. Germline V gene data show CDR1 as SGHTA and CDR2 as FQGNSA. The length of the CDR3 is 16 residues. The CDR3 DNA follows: TGTGCCAGCGGACCCGACTACCCAAAGTGTCACTACGAGCAGTACGTC. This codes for CASGPDYPKCHYEQYV.